Given below is one TCR beta chain in context. Its antigen remains unidentified. It was with a sample-barcoded 5' primer and a J-beta primer mix that a second PCR of roughly 7 to 12 cycles was run. TCRdb ran MiXCR on the 5' RACE reads and lists one entry per CDR3 protein. The sample holds over 1,200,000 distinct CDR3 sequences, roughly 64% seen once. The data are from a study of blood T cells in healthy people across ages. Overall study context: Per two T cells, about one barcoded beta molecule was captured through template switching.

Peripheral blood was drawn, roughly 10 milliliters per donor. Per-sample PBMC isolation yielded at least 6 million cells. The study, taken as a whole, reports: The unknown donor CMV status may have confounded expanded clonotype changes.

The CDR3 sequence is 14 residues long. Germline assignment: CDR1 DFQATT and CDR2 SNEGSKA (reference sequence). The sequence was collected from a man younger than 35 in good health. The sample was blood. The chain combines TRBV20-1 with TRBJ2-5; unclear D gene. The DNA end is a closer match to TRBJ2-7, so the J assignment may be wrong. CDR3 sequence: CSAQKRGDSYEQYF. Written as DNA, the CDR3 is TGCAGTGCTCAAAAGCGTGGGGACTCCTACGAGCAGTACTTC.